The entry that follows covers one T cell receptor beta chain sequence. With 5 bases clipped from V and 2 bases from J, the junction kept 7 bases outside the gene matches. Germline lookup yields CDR1 LGHNT and CDR2 FRNRAP. This CDR3 spans 15 amino acids. The data were obtained in a study of blood T cell repertoires in COVID-19. Study context: From the United States, Italy and Spain came samples of acute and convalescent COVID-19. T cells, B-cell-depleted T cells, or PBMCs supplied cDNA or gDNA.

Profiling relied on immunoSEQ multiplex PCR, and the TCRdb table lists in-frame clones only, not all of them. The sample shows tens of thousands of clones, 90% to 95% of them seen only once. This TCR came from a man aged 50 to 59 with active COVID-19. The chain couples TRBV12-5 to TRBJ1-2; TRBD1 agrees at 8 bases. What was sequenced was peripheral blood. This chain's CDR3 is CASGLGQGANYGYTF. CDR3 sequence (DNA): TGTGCTAGTGGTCTCGGACAGGGAGCCAACTATGGCTACACCTTC.